This entry lists 11 T cell receptor beta chains sequenced from one sample in a study of technical replicates of blood from four donors. This table comes from immunoSEQ multiplex PCR, and its TCRdb copy is limited to in-frame clones, with some not included. The sample records tens of thousands of clones, over 75% being singletons. The sample consisted of PBMCs. The source of these receptors is a human donor in good health. Some clones in this sample may be carry-over from other donors' samples.

The chain uses TRBV2 and TRBJ1-5, with 7 positions matching TRBD1. Germline lookup yields CDR1 SNHLY and CDR2 FYNNEI. This CDR3 is built from 13 residues. V lost 9 bases, J lost 3 bases, and 5 bases stayed unmatched. The CDR3 is CASTGANNQPQHF. CDR3 bases: TGTGCCAGTACAGGGGCCAACAATCAGCCCCAGCATTTT.

The chain couples TRBV5-4 to TRBJ2-7; D possibly corresponds to TRBD2 (6 bases). With 4 bases removed from V and 6 bases from J, the gap between germline ends came to 17 bases. Germline V gives CDR1 SGHNT, CDR2 YYREEE (reference sequence). The CDR3 has 14 amino acids. The CDR3 loop is CASSTRDSPREQYF. For the CDR3, the DNA is TGTGCCAGCAGCACACGGGACTCCCCGCGCGAGCAGTACTTC.

Here the CDR3 reads CAIRGQRGVTGELFF. The CDR3 DNA sequence: TGTGCCATCCGTGGCCAGCGGGGGGTTACCGGGGAGCTGTTTTTT. This chain uses TRBV7-2 with TRBJ2-2; 9 nucleotides align to TRBD2. The V gene end was trimmed by 10 bases and the J gene end by 5 bases; junction bases not matched to a gene: 11. This CDR3 is built from 15 residues. From germline, CDR1 is SGHTA and CDR2 FQGNSA.

J is TRBJ1-1 and V is TRBV29-1, with D uncertain. The V gene lost 5 bases and the J gene lost 3 bases, with 4 bases spanning the gap. Germline CDR1 reads SQVTM; CDR2 reads ANQGSEA. This CDR3 has 10 residues. The CDR3 loop is CSVPDTEAFF. CDR3 nucleotides: TGCAGCGTTCCGGACACTGAAGCTTTCTTT.

The chain employs TRBV2 and TRBJ1-2; 7 bases line up with TRBD1. Germline loops: CDR1 SNHLY, CDR2 FYNNEI. The V gene end was trimmed by 5 bases and the J gene end by 0 bases; junction bases not matched to a gene: 3. This CDR3 comprises 14 residues. CDR3 in amino acids: CASSRQGANYGYTF. The CDR3 nucleotides read TGTGCCAGCAGTAGACAGGGCGCTAACTATGGCTACACCTTC. The full variable domain, completed using reference TRBV2 and TRBJ1-2, is EPEVTQTPSHQVTQMGQEVILRCVPISNHLYFYWYRQILGQKVEFLVSFYNNEISEKSEIFDDQFSVERPDGSNFTLKIRSTKLEDSAMYFCASSRQGANYGYTFGSGTRLTVV.

V and J are TRBV7-9 and TRBJ2-5; 9 bases are a match to TRBD1. Per germline, CDR1 SEHNR and CDR2 FQNEAQ (reference sequence). This CDR3 comprises 15 residues. V was clipped by 5 bases and J by 5 bases; unmatched bases: 9. The CDR3: CASSTRQGEWETQYF. Here the CDR3 DNA reads TGTGCCAGCAGCACCCGACAGGGGGAGTGGGAGACCCAGTACTTC.

This rearrangement joins TRBV2 to TRBJ1-2; 7 bases agree with TRBD1. Germline values: CDR1 SNHLY, CDR2 FYNNEI. The J segment lost 5 bases and the V segment lost 6 bases, leaving 9 bases of the junction unmatched. This CDR3 has 14 amino acids. The CDR3 region is CASSLMTGRYGYTF. CDR3 coding DNA: TGTGCCAGCAGCCTGATGACAGGGAGGTATGGCTACACCTTC.

This clone has only one observation. V gene TRBV19 combines with J gene TRBJ2-3; 8 nucleotides line up with TRBD2. In germline, CDR1 is LNHDA, CDR2 SQIVND (reference sequence). Trimming cost V 9 bases and J 3 bases; bases outside gene matches: 11. The CDR3 extends over 15 amino acids. CDR3: CASTGGTVRTDTQYF. Here the CDR3 DNA reads TGTGCCAGCACGGGGGGGACCGTGAGGACAGATACGCAGTATTTT. The whole variable domain, remainder taken from reference TRBV19 and TRBJ2-3, is DGGITQSPKYLFRKEGQNVTLSCEQNLNHDAMYWYRQDPGQGLRLIYYSQIVNDFQKGDIAEGYSVSREKKESFPLTVTSAQKNPTAFYLCASTGGTVRTDTQYFGPGTRLTVL.

In its sample, this clone was seen once. The chain combines TRBV5-1 with TRBJ1-3, with 8 bases that match TRBD1. CDR3 length: 14 residues. Germline CDR1 is SGHRS and CDR2 is YFSETQ. The V and J ends lost 2 bases and 6 bases, in that order; junction bases with no gene match: 4. DNA of the CDR3: TGCGCCAGCAGCTTATCAGGGGGCTCAAACACCATATATTTT. Translating it yields CASSLSGGSNTIYF.

There are a few counts of this clone. Here the CDR3 reads CASSDLIKSEKLFF. CDR3 in DNA: TGTGCCAGCAGTGACCTCATTAAAAGCGAAAAACTGTTTTTT. V usage is TRBV25-1 and J usage is TRBJ1-4; D call uncertain. The CDR3 sequence is 14 residues long. Looked up from germline, CDR1 is MGHDK and CDR2 is SYGVNS. With 3 bases removed from V and 8 bases from J, the gap between germline ends came to 13 bases.

V is TRBV13 and J is TRBJ1-3, with 7 bases fitting TRBD1. The germline V gene has CDR1 PRHDT and CDR2 FYEKMQ (reference sequence). With 1 base clipped from V and 4 bases from J, the junction kept 4 bases outside the gene matches. The CDR3 spans 15 residues. This CDR3 is CASSLEGGDGNTIYF. The CDR3 DNA sequence: TGTGCCAGCAGCTTAGAAGGGGGCGACGGAAACACCATATATTTT.